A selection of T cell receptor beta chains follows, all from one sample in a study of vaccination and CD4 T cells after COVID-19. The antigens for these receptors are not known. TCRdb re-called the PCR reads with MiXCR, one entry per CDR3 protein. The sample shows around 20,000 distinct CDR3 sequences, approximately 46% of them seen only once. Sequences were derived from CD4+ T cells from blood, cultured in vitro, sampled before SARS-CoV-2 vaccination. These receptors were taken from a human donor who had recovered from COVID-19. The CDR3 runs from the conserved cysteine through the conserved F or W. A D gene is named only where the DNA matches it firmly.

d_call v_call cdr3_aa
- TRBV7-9 CASSQNVGPGNTEAFF
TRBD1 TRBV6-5 CASSWTGGASGNTIYF
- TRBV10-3 CAIKGGDYGYTF
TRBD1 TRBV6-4 CASSQTGTGYGYTF
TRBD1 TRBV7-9 CASSSDRDNSPLHF
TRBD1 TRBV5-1 CASSWDSGDTGELFF
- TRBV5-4 CASSIMDGDAAFF
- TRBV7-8 CASSEEGRPGNTIYF
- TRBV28 CASSSGWTENTEAFF
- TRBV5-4 CASSDVGGYEQYF
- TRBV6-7 CASSYSLYVRTDTQYF
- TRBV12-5 CASGRPGPLETQYF
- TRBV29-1 CSGTSPGEAFF
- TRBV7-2 CASSRPGLGGYTF
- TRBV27 CASSRLSSYEQYF
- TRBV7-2 CASSPLLAYEQYF
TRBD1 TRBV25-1 CASSAYRGMNTEAFF
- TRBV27 CASSFSIQGYEQYF
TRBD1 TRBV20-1 CSAYSGQGRPEAFF
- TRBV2 CASSATGQNEQYF
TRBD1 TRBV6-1 CASRPTQGAKNIQYF
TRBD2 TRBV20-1 CSSFVAGTGELFF
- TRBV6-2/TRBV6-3 CASSYRYRALRDQPQHF
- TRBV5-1 CASSWKETQYF
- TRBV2 CAGVLQGSDSPLHF
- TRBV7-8 CASSLAGTFNEKLFF
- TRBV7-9 CASSLPGQETQYF
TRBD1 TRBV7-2 CASSQGQGISGANVLTF